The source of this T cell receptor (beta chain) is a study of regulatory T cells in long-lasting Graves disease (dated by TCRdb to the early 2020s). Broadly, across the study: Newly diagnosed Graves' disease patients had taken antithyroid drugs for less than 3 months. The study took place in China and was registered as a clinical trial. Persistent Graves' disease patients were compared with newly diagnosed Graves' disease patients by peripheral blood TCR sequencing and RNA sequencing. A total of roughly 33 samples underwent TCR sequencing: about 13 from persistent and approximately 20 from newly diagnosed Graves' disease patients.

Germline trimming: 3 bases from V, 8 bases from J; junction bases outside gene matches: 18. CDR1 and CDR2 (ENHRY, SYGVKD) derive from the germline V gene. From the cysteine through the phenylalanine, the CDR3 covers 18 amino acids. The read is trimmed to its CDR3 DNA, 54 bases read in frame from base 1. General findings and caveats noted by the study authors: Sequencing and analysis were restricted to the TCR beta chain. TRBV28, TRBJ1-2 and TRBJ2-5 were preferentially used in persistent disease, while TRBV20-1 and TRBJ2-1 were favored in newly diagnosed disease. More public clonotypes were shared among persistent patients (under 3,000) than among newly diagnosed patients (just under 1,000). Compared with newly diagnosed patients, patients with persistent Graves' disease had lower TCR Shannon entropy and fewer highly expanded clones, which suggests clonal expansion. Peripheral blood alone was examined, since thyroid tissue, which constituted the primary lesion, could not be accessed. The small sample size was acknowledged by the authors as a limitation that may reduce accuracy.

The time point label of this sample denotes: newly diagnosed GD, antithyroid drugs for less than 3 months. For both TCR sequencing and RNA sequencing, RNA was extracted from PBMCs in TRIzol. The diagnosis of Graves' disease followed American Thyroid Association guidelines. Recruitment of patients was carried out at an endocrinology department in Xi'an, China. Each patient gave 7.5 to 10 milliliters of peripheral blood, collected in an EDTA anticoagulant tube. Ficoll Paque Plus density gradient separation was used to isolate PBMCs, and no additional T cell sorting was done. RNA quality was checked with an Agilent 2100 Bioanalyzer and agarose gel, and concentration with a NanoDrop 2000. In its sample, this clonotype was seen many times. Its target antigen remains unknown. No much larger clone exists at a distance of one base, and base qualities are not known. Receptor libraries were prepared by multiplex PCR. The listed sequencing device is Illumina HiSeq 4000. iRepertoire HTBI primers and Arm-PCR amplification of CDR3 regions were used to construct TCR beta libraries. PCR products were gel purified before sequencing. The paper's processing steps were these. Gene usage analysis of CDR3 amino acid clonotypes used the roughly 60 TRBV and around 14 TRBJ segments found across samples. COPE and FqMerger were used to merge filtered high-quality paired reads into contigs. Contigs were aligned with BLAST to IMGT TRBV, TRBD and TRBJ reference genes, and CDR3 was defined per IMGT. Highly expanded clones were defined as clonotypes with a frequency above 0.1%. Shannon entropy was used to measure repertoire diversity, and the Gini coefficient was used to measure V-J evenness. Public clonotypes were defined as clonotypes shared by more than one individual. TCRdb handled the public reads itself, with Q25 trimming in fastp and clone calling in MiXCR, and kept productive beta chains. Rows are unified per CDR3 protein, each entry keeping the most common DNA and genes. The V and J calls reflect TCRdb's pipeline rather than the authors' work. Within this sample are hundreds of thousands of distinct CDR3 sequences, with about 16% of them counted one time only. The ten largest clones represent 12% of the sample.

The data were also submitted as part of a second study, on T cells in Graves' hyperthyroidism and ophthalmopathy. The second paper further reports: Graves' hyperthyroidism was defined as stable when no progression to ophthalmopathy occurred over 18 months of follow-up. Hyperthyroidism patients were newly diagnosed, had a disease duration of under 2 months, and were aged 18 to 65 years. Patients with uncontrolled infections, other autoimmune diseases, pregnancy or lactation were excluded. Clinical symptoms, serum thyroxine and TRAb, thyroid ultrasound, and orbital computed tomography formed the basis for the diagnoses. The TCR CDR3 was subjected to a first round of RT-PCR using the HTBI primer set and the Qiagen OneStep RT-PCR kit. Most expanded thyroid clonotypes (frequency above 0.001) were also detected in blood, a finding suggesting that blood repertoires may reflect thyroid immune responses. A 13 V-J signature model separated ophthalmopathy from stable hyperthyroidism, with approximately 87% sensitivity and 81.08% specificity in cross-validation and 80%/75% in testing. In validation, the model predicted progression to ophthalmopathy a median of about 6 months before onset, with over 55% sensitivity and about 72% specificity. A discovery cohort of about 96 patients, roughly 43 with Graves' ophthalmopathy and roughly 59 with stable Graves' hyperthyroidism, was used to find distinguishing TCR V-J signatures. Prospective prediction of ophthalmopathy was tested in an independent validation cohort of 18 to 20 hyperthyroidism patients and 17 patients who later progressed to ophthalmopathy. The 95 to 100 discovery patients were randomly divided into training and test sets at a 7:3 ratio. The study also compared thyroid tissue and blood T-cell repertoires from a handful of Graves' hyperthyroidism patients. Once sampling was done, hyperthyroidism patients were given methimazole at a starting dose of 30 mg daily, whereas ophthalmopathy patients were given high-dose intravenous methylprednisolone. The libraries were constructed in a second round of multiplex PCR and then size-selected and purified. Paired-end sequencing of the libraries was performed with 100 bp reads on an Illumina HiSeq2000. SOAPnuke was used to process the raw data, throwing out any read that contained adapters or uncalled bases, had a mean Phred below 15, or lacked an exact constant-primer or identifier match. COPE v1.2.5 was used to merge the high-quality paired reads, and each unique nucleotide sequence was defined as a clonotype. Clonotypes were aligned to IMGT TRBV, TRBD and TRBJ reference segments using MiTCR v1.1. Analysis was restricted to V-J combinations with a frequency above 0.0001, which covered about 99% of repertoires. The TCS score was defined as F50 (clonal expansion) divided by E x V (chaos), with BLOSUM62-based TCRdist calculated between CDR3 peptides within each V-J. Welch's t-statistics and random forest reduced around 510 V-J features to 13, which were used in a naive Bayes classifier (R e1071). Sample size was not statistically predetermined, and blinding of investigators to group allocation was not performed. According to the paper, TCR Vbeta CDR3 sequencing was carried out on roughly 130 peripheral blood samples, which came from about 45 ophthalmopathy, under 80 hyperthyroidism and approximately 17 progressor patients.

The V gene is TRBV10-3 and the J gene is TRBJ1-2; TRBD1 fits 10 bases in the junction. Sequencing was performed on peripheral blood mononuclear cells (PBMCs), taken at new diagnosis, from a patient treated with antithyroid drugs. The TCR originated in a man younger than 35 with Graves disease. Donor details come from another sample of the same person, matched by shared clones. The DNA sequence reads TGTGCCATCAGTGAAGCCCCGACAGGGGGCATGGGGTTGTGGGGCTACACCTTC. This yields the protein CAISEAPTGGMGLWGYTF.